The 21 T cell receptor beta chains presented below share a single source sample, sequenced in a study of T cells in Graves' hyperthyroidism and ophthalmopathy. TCR beta CDR3 regions were amplified from RNA. Carried out on the TCR CDR3, a first-round RT-PCR used the HTBI primer set. TCRdb itself ran the multiplex PCR reads through MiXCR, one entry per CDR3 protein. There are roughly 380,000 distinct CDR3 sequences in the sample; 11% to 15% occur only once, and roughly 9.6% lies in the top ten. The sample was blood. Receptors originate from an older woman with Graves' hyperthyroidism.

Ten or more counts support this clonotype. The chain employs TRBV11-2 and TRBJ2-1, with D perhaps assigned TRBD1 or TRBD2 (6 bases each). Looked up from germline, CDR1 is SGHAT and CDR2 is FQNNGV. The length of the CDR3 is 17 residues. Between the trimmed V and J ends, which lost 0 bases and 9 bases, there was a span of 21 bases. The CDR3, as DNA: TGTGCCAGCAGCTTAGATCCCCCGGGGGCTCTTAACGCTGAGCAGTTCTTC. This gives the protein CASSLDPPGALNAEQFF.

This clonotype has a count of ten or more. The genes are TRBV6-1 and TRBJ2-7, with 7 bases identical to TRBD1. CDR3 length: 16 amino acids. The V segment lost 1 base and the J segment 6 bases; nucleotides outside the gene matches: 12. From germline, CDR1 is MNHNS and CDR2 SASEGT. CDR3 DNA: TGTGCCAGCAGTGAAGATCTCAGGGGGTTCTTTAGCGAGCAGTACTTC. Its protein is CASSEDLRGFFSEQYF.

This clonotype showed up many times. The chain combines TRBV6-1 with TRBJ1-5, with D unresolved. CDR1 MNHNS and CDR2 SASEGT come from the germline V gene. The CDR3 extends over 13 amino acids. V lost 6 bases, J lost 5 bases, and 11 bases lay in between. The CDR3: CASSITLDQPQHF. In DNA, the CDR3 is TGTGCCAGCAGCATCACTTTGGATCAGCCCCAGCATTTT.

In this sample, this clonotype turned up many times. V and J are TRBV28 and TRBJ2-3; D perhaps matches TRBD2 (5 bases). The CDR3 length is 18 residues. CDR1 is MDHEN, CDR2 SYDVKM, per germline. The germline V and J ends were trimmed by 4 bases and 0 bases, with 20 bases remaining between them. The CDR3 region has the DNA TGTGCCAGCAGTTCCGCCGGCTCTAGCCCTCCTAGCACAGATACGCAGTATTTT. Amino acids: CASSSAGSSPPSTDTQYF.

This rearrangement joins TRBV20-1 to TRBJ2-7; 11 positions match TRBD1. The germline CDR1 and CDR2 sequences are DFQATT and SNEGSKA (reference sequence). V lost 6 bases, J lost 3 bases, and 10 bases stayed unmatched. The CDR3 extends over 15 amino acids. The CDR3 sequence: CSAIGGGTGGYEQYF. CDR3 in DNA: TGCAGTGCCATCGGAGGGGGGACAGGGGGCTACGAGCAGTACTTC.

This clonotype was observed a few times. The chain links TRBV7-2 to TRBJ2-1; D is unresolved. Per germline, CDR1 SGHTA and CDR2 FQGNSA. V lost 7 bases, J lost 2 bases, and 15 bases lay in between. CDR3 length equals 15 residues. The CDR3 loop is CASTKSRRPYNEQFF. DNA of the CDR3: TGTGCCAGCACTAAGAGTCGGCGGCCCTACAATGAGCAGTTCTTC.

This clonotype occurred a few times. The chain recombines TRBV5-4 with TRBJ2-2, with D unresolved. CDR3 length: 15 residues. Germline assignment: CDR1 SGHNT and CDR2 YYREEE (reference sequence). V lost 0 bases and J 8 bases, leaving 14 bases between the germline ends. As DNA, the CDR3 is TGTGCCAGCAGCTTGGCCCCCCGGCAACATGGGGAGCTGTTTTTT. Amino acids: CASSLAPRQHGELFF.

In its sample, this clonotype was seen many times. J is TRBJ2-1 and V is TRBV29-1; D unresolved. This CDR3 spans 14 amino acids. Per the germline V gene, CDR1 is SQVTM and CDR2 is ANQGSEA. V dropped 5 bases and J dropped 1 base, with 12 bases sitting between them. The CDR3 reads CSVLGRSSYNEQFF. CDR3 DNA sequence: TGCAGCGTTCTCGGGCGCAGTTCCTACAATGAGCAGTTCTTC.

The V and J genes are TRBV25-1 and TRBJ2-1; D is unclear. Germline CDR1 and CDR2: MGHDK and SYGVNS. V gave up 3 bases and J gave up 9 bases, with 18 bases separating them. The CDR3 has 15 amino acids. The CDR3 coding sequence is TGTGCCAGCAGTGATCACCTAGAATCTCGTTCTGAGCAGTTCTTC. Its translation: CASSDHLESRSEQFF.

Many counts were recorded for this clonotype. V is TRBV27 and J is TRBJ1-4; D remains ambiguous. Germline CDR1 is MNHEY and CDR2 is SMNVEV (reference sequence). Trimming took 5 bases from V and 5 from J, leaving 15 bases between them. The CDR3 length is 15 residues. The CDR3 DNA sequence: TGTGCCAGCAGTCCCTCCGACACGGCGAATGAAAAACTGTTTTTT. Translated: CASSPSDTANEKLFF.

Here the CDR3 reads CASRRDRSNGYTF. The DNA of the CDR3 is TGTGCCAGCCGCAGGGACAGAAGTAATGGCTACACCTTC. This chain joins TRBV6-1 and TRBJ1-2; 7 bases align to TRBD1. Looked up from germline, CDR1 is MNHNS and CDR2 is SASEGT. This CDR3 is built from 13 residues. Germline trimming cut 8 bases from V and 6 bases from J; bases unmatched to any gene: 9.

This clonotype appeared many times. The genes are TRBV19 and TRBJ2-7; 10 nucleotides align to TRBD1. The junction had 5 bases not matched to a gene; V was cut back by 6 bases and J by 6 bases. Per germline, CDR1 LNHDA and CDR2 SQIVND (reference sequence). This CDR3 has 13 residues. CDR3 nucleotides: TGTGCCAGTAGCCCCGGGACAGGGGTCGAGCAGTACTTC. Translating it yields CASSPGTGVEQYF. The complete variable domain, with remaining parts taken from reference TRBV19 and TRBJ2-7, reads DGGITQSPKYLFRKEGQNVTLSCEQNLNHDAMYWYRQDPGQGLRLIYYSQIVNDFQKGDIAEGYSVSREKKESFPLTVTSAQKNPTAFYLCASSPGTGVEQYFGPGTRLTVT.

The gene calls are TRBV12-3 or TRBV12-4 and TRBJ1-1; D call uncertain. V was cut by 6 bases and J by 4 bases, with 12 bases left in between. This CDR3 is 13 amino acids long. The chain's CDR3 is CASRIGRVTEAFF. The CDR3 DNA is TGTGCCAGCAGGATAGGACGGGTCACTGAAGCTTTCTTT.

Only a few counts were recorded for this clonotype. The chain links TRBV2 to TRBJ1-3; D perhaps matches TRBD1 (6 bases). Germline CDR1 SNHLY, CDR2 FYNNEI. The V end was cut by 1 base, the J end by 0 bases, with 16 bases between. The CDR3 runs 18 residues. CDR3 bases: TGTGCCAGCAGTGAAGGGGGGCGGAAGTTTTACTCTGGAAACACCATATATTTT. The encoded protein is CASSEGGRKFYSGNTIYF.

This clonotype was seen a few times. The chain uses TRBV10-3 and TRBJ2-7; 7 nucleotides agree with TRBD1. The CDR3 runs to 15 residues. Germline V gives CDR1 ENHRY, CDR2 SYGVKD. J was trimmed by 2 bases and V by 5 bases; bases with no gene match: 9. The CDR3: CAISMGQSGAYEQYF. The CDR3 nucleotides are TGTGCCATCAGTATGGGACAGAGCGGAGCCTACGAGCAGTACTTC.

This clonotype was detected only a few times. V and J are TRBV6-5 and TRBJ2-7, with TRBD2 identical over 11 bases. This CDR3 is built from 16 residues. V trimming: 2 bases; J trimming: 2 bases; junction bases outside the gene matches: 5. Germline V CDR1 and CDR2: MNHEY, SVGAGI. The CDR3 sequence: CASSYTLAGGTYEQYF. In DNA form, the CDR3 reads TGTGCCAGCAGTTACACCCTAGCGGGGGGAACCTACGAGCAGTACTTC.

As to this clonotype: Possible read error: a much larger clone is one base away. The rearrangement links TRBV2 to TRBJ2-7; D may correspond to TRBD1 or TRBD2 (5 bases each). Germline assignment: CDR1 SNHLY and CDR2 FYNNEI. CDR3 length: 13 amino acids. As DNA, the CDR3 is TGTGCCGGCAGGGACCCACACTCGGACGAGCAGTACTTC. Translating it yields CAGRDPHSDEQYF.

The table lists this clonotype with a few counts. The chain recombines TRBV29-1 with TRBJ1-5, with TRBD1 matching 7 bases. With V trimmed by 7 bases and J by 5 bases, 5 bases remained unmatched. The CDR3 length is 12 residues. Germline assignment: CDR1 SQVTM and CDR2 ANQGSEA. The CDR3: CSARQGDQPQHF. CDR3 in DNA: TGCAGCGCAAGACAGGGTGATCAGCCCCAGCATTTT.

V and J are TRBV7-9 and TRBJ2-5, with 7 bases matching TRBD1. Losses at the gene ends were 4 bases for V and 5 bases for J; bases not matched to a gene: 10. This CDR3 region has 15 residues. Germline-derived CDR1 and CDR2 are SEHNR and FQNEAQ (reference sequence). CDR3 amino acids: CASSSLTGVGETQYF. CDR3 sequence (DNA): TGTGCCAGCAGCTCCCTCACAGGGGTCGGGGAGACCCAGTACTTC.

The J gene is TRBJ2-3, the V gene TRBV5-4, with 12 bases lining up with TRBD2. V lost 0 bases, J lost 5 bases, and 16 bases stayed unmatched. CDR1 SGHNT and CDR2 YYREEE come from the germline V gene (reference sequence). This CDR3 region has 20 residues. CDR3 sequence reads: CASSLGGTRLAGAVIDTQYF. The CDR3 region has the DNA TGTGCCAGCAGCTTGGGGGGAACCCGACTAGCGGGAGCGGTAATAGATACGCAGTATTTT.

This clonotype was recorded a few times. The V gene is TRBV27, the J gene TRBJ1-6; TRBD1 matches 9 bases. The CDR3 consists of 14 residues. Germline V gene lookup returns CDR1 MNHEY and CDR2 SMNVEV (reference sequence). V was pared by 7 bases and J by 7 bases, with 5 bases of the junction left unmatched. The CDR3 loop reads CASTFDRGNSPLHF. In DNA form, the CDR3 reads TGTGCCAGCACCTTCGACAGGGGGAATTCACCCCTCCACTTT.